This entry is about one T cell receptor (beta chain). As yet, its antigen is unknown. These data are taken from a study of CD8 T cells in ankylosing spondylitis. General study points: The study identified a TCR beta motif of fewer than 10 highly homologous variants that appeared characteristic of ankylosing spondylitis blood.

MiXCR, applied by TCRdb to the 5' RACE reads, yields one record per CDR3 protein. Of about 440,000 distinct CDR3 sequences detected, roughly 18% appear once; the ten largest clones hold under 1.2%. The CDR3 runs 13 residues. Germline CDR1 is SEHNR and CDR2 is FQNEAQ (reference sequence). Trimming pared 3 bases from V and 4 bases from J, leaving 7 bases between. The chain joins TRBV7-9 to TRBJ1-3; D gene ambiguous. This clonotype originated in a male donor with ankylosing spondylitis. Sequencing was carried out using blood, either unsorted or a sorted T cell fraction (not recorded which). CDR3 amino acids: CASSFAEGNTIYF. CDR3 nucleotide sequence: TGTGCCAGCAGCTTTGCAGAAGGAAACACCATATATTTT.